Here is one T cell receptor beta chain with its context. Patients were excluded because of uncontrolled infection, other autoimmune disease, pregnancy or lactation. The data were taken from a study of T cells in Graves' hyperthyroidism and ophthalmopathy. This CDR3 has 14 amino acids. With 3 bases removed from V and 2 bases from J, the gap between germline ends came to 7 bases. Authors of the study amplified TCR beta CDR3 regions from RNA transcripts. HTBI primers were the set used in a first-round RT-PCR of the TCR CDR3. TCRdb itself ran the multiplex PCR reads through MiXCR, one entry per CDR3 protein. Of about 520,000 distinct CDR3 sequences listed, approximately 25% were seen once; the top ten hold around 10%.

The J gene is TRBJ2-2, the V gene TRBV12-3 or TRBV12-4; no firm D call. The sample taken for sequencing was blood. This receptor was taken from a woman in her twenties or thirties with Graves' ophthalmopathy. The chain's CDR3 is CASSLSDNTGELFF. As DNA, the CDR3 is TGTGCCAGCAGTTTGAGCGATAACACCGGGGAGCTGTTTTTT.